A single sample is the source of the 28 T cell receptor beta chains below, sequenced in a study of beta chain features in type 1 diabetes. Sequencing targeted expressed TCRB transcripts, as all isolated RNA had been reverse transcribed. TCRdb's copy holds only in-frame clones and misses some; the assay was immunoSEQ multiplex PCR. The sample has 140,000 or so clones, 9% to 9.5% seen once; the top ten hold roughly 0.69%. The sequenced sample consisted of central memory CD4+ T cells from blood. Receptor source: a man aged 18 to 30 in good health.

This clone was seen many times. The genes are TRBV29-1 and TRBJ1-1; D perhaps matches TRBD1 (5 bases). There are 13 residues in the CDR3. V shed 6 bases and J shed 3 bases, with 14 bases lying between them. Germline CDR1 is SQVTM and CDR2 is ANQGSEA. The CDR3 DNA sequence: TGCAGCGTGACCGACAGTATCTACACTGAAGCTTTCTTT. Translation: CSVTDSIYTEAFF.

The rearrangement uses TRBV14 and TRBJ1-3; no firm D call. The CDR3 is 16 residues long. V lost 0 bases to trimming and J lost 0 bases, with 9 bases between them. Looked up from germline, CDR1 is SGHDN and CDR2 is FVKESK. CDR3 amino acids: CASSQDLPDSGNTIYF. Here the CDR3 DNA reads TGTGCCAGCAGCCAAGATCTACCCGACTCTGGAAACACCATATATTTT.

The chain combines TRBV4-3 with TRBJ2-1; 12 nucleotides line up with TRBD2. Germline CDR1 and CDR2: LGHNA and YSLEER. V lost 4 bases to trimming and J lost 9 bases; unmatched junction nucleotides: 7. CDR3 length: 15 amino acids. The CDR3 DNA reads TGCGCCAGCAGCCGTGGCCTAGCGGGGGGGAGTGAGCAGTTCTTC. Translated: CASSRGLAGGSEQFF.

This clone has only a few counts. The CDR3, as DNA: TGTGCCAGCAGTCTTCGACAGGGACTCTACGAGCAGTACTTC. This gives the protein CASSLRQGLYEQYF. This chain links TRBV27 with TRBJ2-5, with D possibly TRBD1 on 7 matching bases. The J call is doubtful: the DNA matches TRBJ2-7 better. The germline CDR1 and CDR2 sequences are MNHEY and SMNVEV (reference sequence). There are 14 residues in the CDR3.

The chain is built from TRBV9 and TRBJ2-5, with D perhaps TRBD2 (6 bases). The CDR3 is made up of 16 amino acids. CDR1 and CDR2 from the germline V gene are SGDLS and YYNGEE. The V end lost 0 bases, the J end lost 4 bases, and 16 bases lay between the germline ends. The CDR3 sequence: CASSVEGGLSAETQYF. Here the CDR3 DNA reads TGTGCCAGCAGCGTAGAGGGAGGACTAAGCGCAGAGACCCAGTACTTC.

This clone was found a few times. V is TRBV7-6 and J is TRBJ1-5; the D is unclear. Looked up from germline, CDR1 is SGHVS and CDR2 is FNYEAQ. The CDR3 is made up of 13 amino acids. Deletions cut 6 bases from V and 4 bases from J, with 10 bases between. The CDR3 DNA follows: TGTGCCAGCAGTATAGCCTTAAATCAGCCCCAGCATTTT. It is translated as CASSIALNQPQHF. The full variable domain, completed using reference TRBV7-6 and TRBJ1-5, is GAGVSQSPRYKVTKRGQDVALRCDPISGHVSLYWYRQALGQGPEFLTYFNYEAQQDKSGLPNDRFSAERPEGSISTLTIQRTEQRDSAMYRCASSIALNQPQHFGDGTRLSIL.

This clone has more than one count but fewer than ten. The CDR3 DNA reads as TGTGCCAGCGGTGGGGGGGCGGATTCACCCCTCCACTTT. Amino acids: CASGGGADSPLHF. The chain employs TRBV6-5 and TRBJ1-6; possibly TRBD1 for D (6 bases). Germline CDR1 and CDR2: MNHEY and SVGAGI. This CDR3 comprises 13 residues. Deletions cut 8 bases from V and 8 bases from J, with 13 bases between.

This clone appeared a few times. The V gene is TRBV5-6, the J gene TRBJ2-1; 7 positions match TRBD1. The CDR3 spans 17 residues. Germline trimming cut 2 bases from V and 0 bases from J; bases unmatched to any gene: 8. Germline values: CDR1 SGHDT, CDR2 YYEEEE. This CDR3 is CASSFRKGASSYNEQFF. The CDR3 nucleotides read TGTGCCAGCAGCTTTAGAAAGGGGGCTAGCTCCTACAATGAGCAGTTCTTC.

Only a few counts were recorded for this clone. This chain connects TRBV5-6 to TRBJ2-7; D perhaps matches TRBD1 (6 bases). This CDR3 spans 14 amino acids. The V end was cut by 4 bases, the J end by 3 bases, with 14 bases between. Per the germline V gene, CDR1 is SGHDT and CDR2 is YYEEEE. The CDR3 here is CASSRRDTIYEQYF. The CDR3 nucleotides are TGTGCCAGCAGCCGTCGGGACACCATCTACGAGCAGTACTTC.

This chain joins TRBV18 and TRBJ2-5; maybe TRBD1 (6 bases). CDR1 is KGHSH, CDR2 LQKENI, per germline. The CDR3 loop spans 16 amino acids. Trimming left V 2 bases short and J 0 bases short, with 13 bases between. In DNA form, the CDR3 reads TGTGCCAGCTCACCAGGGGATAGGACAGACCAAGAGACCCAGTACTTC. It codes for CASSPGDRTDQETQYF.

This clone was detected only a few times. A far more abundant clone sits one base away, making this likely a read error. This chain connects TRBV5-6 to TRBJ2-1; D remains ambiguous. From germline, CDR1 is SGHDT and CDR2 YYEEEE. V was pared by 4 bases and J by 4 bases, with 3 bases between. The CDR3 totals 11 residues. The CDR3 here is CASSPYNEQFF. In DNA form, the CDR3 reads TGTGCCAGCAGCCCATACAATGAGCAGTTCTTC. The entire variable domain, with the rest obtained from reference TRBV5-6 and TRBJ2-1, is as follows: DAGVTQSPTHLIKTRGQQVTLRCSPKSGHDTVSWYQQALGQGPQFIFQYYEEEERQRGNFPDRFSGHQFPNYSSELNVNALLLGDSALYLCASSPYNEQFFGPGTRLTVL.

V usage is TRBV5-1 and J usage is TRBJ1-2; TRBD1 might be the D (6 bases). Germline values: CDR1 SGHRS, CDR2 YFSETQ. The CDR3 length is 15 residues. V lost 0 bases and J 4 bases, leaving 13 bases between the germline ends. The CDR3 sequence is CASSLGWGPLYGYTF. CDR3 coding DNA: TGCGCCAGCAGCTTGGGGTGGGGGCCCCTCTATGGCTACACCTTC.

This rearrangement joins TRBV5-1 to TRBJ2-1; TRBD2 matches at 9 bases. Germline trimming cut 6 bases from V and 5 bases from J; bases unmatched to any gene: 9. The CDR3 has 15 residues. In germline, CDR1 is SGHRS, CDR2 YFSETQ. CDR3 DNA sequence: TGCGCCAGCATGGAAACGCTAGCGGGAAACAATGAGCAGTTCTTC. It yields the protein CASMETLAGNNEQFF.

This clone was observed a handful of times. The chain uses TRBV6-5 and TRBJ2-1; D might be TRBD1 (6 bases). V was cut by 2 bases and J by 10 bases, with 12 bases left in between. Looked up from germline, CDR1 is MNHEY and CDR2 is SVGAGI. The length of the CDR3 is 13 residues. CDR3 amino acids: CASSYRGGVEQFF. The CDR3 nucleotides read TGTGCCAGCAGTTACCGAGGGGGAGTAGAGCAGTTCTTC.

There are many counts of this clone. CDR3 DNA: TGTGCCAGCAGCTTAGCGTTTACAGTTTACGAGCAGTACTTC. Translating it yields CASSLAFTVYEQYF. The chain links TRBV7-2 to TRBJ2-7; no reliable D call. CDR1 is SGHTA and CDR2 is FQGNSA in the germline V gene. The V end lost 0 bases, the J end lost 4 bases, and 10 bases lay between the germline ends. The CDR3 has 14 residues.

This clone was detected only a few times. The chain links TRBV28 to TRBJ2-5, with 8 bases aligning to TRBD2. The closer fit of TRBJ2-7 to the DNA end suggests the J call may be wrong. The CDR3 sequence is 15 residues long. Looked up from germline, CDR1 is MDHEN and CDR2 is SYDVKM. The CDR3 region has the DNA TGTGCCAGCCCGCCTGGGCGGGGGGACTCCTACGAGCAGTACTTC. It codes for CASPPGRGDSYEQYF.

The chain recombines TRBV7-9 with TRBJ2-3, with 7 bases lining up with TRBD1. V trimming: 1 base; J trimming: 11 bases; junction bases outside the gene matches: 15. This CDR3 has 16 amino acids. CDR1 is SEHNR and CDR2 is FQNEAQ in the germline V gene (reference sequence). In DNA, the CDR3 is TGTGCCAGCAGCTTAGGTACCGGTCAGACAGGGCGTATGCAGTATTTT. The encoded protein is CASSLGTGQTGRMQYF.

In its sample, this clone was seen a few times. The J gene is TRBJ1-6, the V gene TRBV6-5; maybe TRBD1 (5 bases). The CDR3 runs to 13 residues. Between the trimmed V and J ends, which lost 5 bases and 7 bases, there was a span of 9 bases. The germline V gene encodes CDR1 MNHEY and CDR2 SVGAGI. CDR3 residues: CASSLRQNSPLHF. The CDR3, as DNA: TGTGCCAGCAGTCTGAGACAGAATTCACCCCTCCACTTT.

A few counts support this clone. V usage is TRBV6-1 and J usage is TRBJ2-1; TRBD2 is a possible D gene (7 bases). Germline CDR1 and CDR2: MNHNS and SASEGT. The V and J ends lost 5 bases and 7 bases respectively, with 18 bases between them. The CDR3 consists of 15 residues. The CDR3 region is CASSTGGGAGNEQFF. CDR3 bases: TGTGCCAGCAGTACCGGCGGGGGCGCGGGGAATGAGCAGTTCTTC.

This clone was detected many times. V and J are TRBV7-9 and TRBJ2-4, with D maybe TRBD2 (6 bases). Looked up from germline, CDR1 is SEHNR and CDR2 is FQNEAQ (reference sequence). The CDR3 is made up of 15 amino acids. V was pared by 5 bases and J by 3 bases, with 14 bases between. The CDR3: CASSPWGVGKNIQYF. The CDR3 region has the DNA TGTGCCAGCAGCCCCTGGGGGGTTGGCAAAAACATTCAGTACTTC. Based on the CDR3 plus reference TRBV7-9 and TRBJ2-4, the full variable domain is DTGVSQNPRHKITKRGQNVTFRCDPISEHNRLYWYRQTLGQGPEFLTYFQNEAQLEKSRLLSDRFSAERPKGSFSTLEIQRTEQGDSAMYLCASSPWGVGKNIQYFGAGTRLSVL.

This clone came up a few times. This chain uses TRBV7-2 with TRBJ1-6; D remains ambiguous. Germline CDR1 is SGHTA and CDR2 is FQGNSA. The V gene lost 3 bases and the J gene lost 0 bases, with 9 bases spanning the gap. This CDR3 contains 16 residues. The CDR3 DNA is TGTGCCAGCAGCTTGTCGCACAACTCCTATAATTCACCCCTCCACTTT. It translates to CASSLSHNSYNSPLHF. Together with reference TRBV7-2 and TRBJ1-6, the CDR3 gives the full variable domain: GAGVSQSPSNKVTEKGKDVELRCDPISGHTALYWYRQSLGQGLEFLIYFQGNSAPDKSGLPSDRFSAERTGGSVSTLTIQRTQQEDSAVYLCASSLSHNSYNSPLHFGNGTRLTVT.

The chain is built from TRBV4-3 and TRBJ2-1; 8 bases map to TRBD1. There are 16 residues in the CDR3. Germline V gives CDR1 LGHNA, CDR2 YSLEER. V shed 0 bases and J 7 bases; nucleotides not matched to a gene: 8. The CDR3 region has the DNA TGCGCCAGCAGCCAAGACTACGACAGGGGTAGGAATGAGCAGTTCTTC. It specifies CASSQDYDRGRNEQFF.

This sequence joins TRBV5-1 and TRBJ2-1, with 12 nucleotides matching TRBD2. The CDR3 is 15 residues long. After removal of 0 bases from V and 6 bases from J, the junction contained 1 base not matched to a gene. CDR1 is SGHRS, CDR2 YFSETQ, per germline. The CDR3 sequence is CASSLETSGGNEQFF. The CDR3 nucleotides read TGCGCCAGCAGCTTGGAGACTAGCGGGGGCAATGAGCAGTTCTTC.

The chain joins TRBV18 to TRBJ2-3; perhaps TRBD2 as D (5 bases). CDR1 is KGHSH and CDR2 is LQKENI in the germline V gene. The CDR3 runs to 15 residues. V was trimmed by 3 bases and J by 0 bases, leaving 10 bases between them. The CDR3: CASSPGRESTDTQYF. The CDR3 nucleotides are TGTGCCAGCTCACCTGGAAGGGAGAGCACAGATACGCAGTATTTT.

The table lists this clone with a few counts. The chain links TRBV7-2 to TRBJ2-1, with D uncertain. The V and J ends lost 6 bases and 4 bases respectively, with 19 bases between them. Germline V gives CDR1 SGHTA, CDR2 FQGNSA. CDR3 length equals 16 residues. The DNA for the CDR3 is TGTGCCAGCAGTCTTGTCCGCCTCCAGATTTACAATGAGCAGTTCTTC. Amino acid sequence: CASSLVRLQIYNEQFF.

The sample holds a few counts of this clone. This chain links TRBV7-9 with TRBJ2-7; TRBD1 agrees at 8 bases. The germline V gene encodes CDR1 SEHNR and CDR2 FQNEAQ (reference sequence). The CDR3 length is 14 residues. The V segment lost 5 bases and the J segment 3 bases; nucleotides outside the gene matches: 6. As DNA, the CDR3 is TGTGCCAGCAGCCCGGACAGGGCTTACTACGAGCAGTACTTC. Protein product: CASSPDRAYYEQYF.

The DNA of the CDR3 is TGTGCCAGCATGGTGGGACAGGGCTCCTACAATGAGCAGTTCTTC. It yields the protein CASMVGQGSYNEQFF. The V and J genes are TRBV2 and TRBJ2-1, with TRBD1 matching over 9 bases. The CDR3 has 15 amino acids. CDR1 and CDR2 from the germline V gene are SNHLY and FYNNEI. The trim removed 7 bases at V and 0 bases at J, leaving 4 bases unmatched.

This chain connects TRBV20-1 to TRBJ2-2, with D possibly matching TRBD2 (6 bases). The CDR3 extends over 11 amino acids. With 6 bases removed from V and 8 bases from J, the gap between germline ends came to 10 bases. Germline V gene data show CDR1 as DFQATT and CDR2 as SNEGSKA (reference sequence). CDR3 loop: CSAWDFGELFF. The CDR3 DNA follows: TGCAGTGCCTGGGACTTTGGGGAGCTGTTTTTT.